The rows below give T cell receptor beta chains drawn from one sample of a study of T cell repertoires in cytomegalovirus infection. TCRdb reanalysed the reads using MiXCR and keeps one entry per CDR3 protein. This table has 230,000 or so distinct CDR3 sequences, 15% to 20% appearing once. The material sequenced was CD8+ T cells from PBMCs. The receptors stem from a human donor in good health (CMV status not recorded). Some clones in this sample may be carry-over from other donors' samples. Each CDR3 is given without its conserved first and last residue. The D gene is left open where the match is weak.

10	TRBJ1-2	TRBV9	.	ASISGSAGYT
13	TRBJ2-2	TRBV5-1	.	ASRTLFAAVGELF
10	TRBJ2-1	TRBV6-6	.	ASSYEVNEQF
16	TRBJ2-4	TRBV4-1	.	ASSQEDPDEGFGNIQY
15	TRBJ2-1	TRBV4-1	.	ASSQGLVGRSYNEQF
13	TRBJ1-2	TRBV6-5	.	ASSYGRGFRYGYT
16	TRBJ2-6	TRBV7-9	.	ASSFTPTDYAGANVLT
11	TRBJ1-1	TRBV7-8	.	ASREGVNTEAF
12	TRBJ1-2	TRBV20-1	.	SASGPLTNYGYT
15	TRBJ2-5	TRBV4-1	TRBD2	ASSQEGSGGDQETQY
13	TRBJ1-5	TRBV15	.	ATTPTEYSNQPQH
13	TRBJ2-6	TRBV6-1	.	ASSYMVSGANVLT
13	TRBJ1-1	TRBV25-1	TRBD1	ASSRDRGGDTEAF
13	TRBJ1-6	TRBV27	TRBD1	ASSPGTGYNSPLH
14	TRBJ1-5	TRBV7-2	.	ASSLARGYSNQPQH
9	TRBJ2-7	TRBV28	.	ASRQSYEQY
14	TRBJ1-4	TRBV13	.	ASSSRRALGLGKLF
19	TRBJ2-7	TRBV4-3	TRBD2	ASSQVVVAYGGALNSYEQY
12	TRBJ1-5	TRBV7-2	.	ASSLDSFAQPQH
16	TRBJ2-3	TRBV4-2	TRBD2	ASSQDRRGGAREDTQY
11	TRBJ2-1	TRBV19	.	ASSVDSYNEQF
11	TRBJ2-5	TRBV2	.	ASSEQQQETQY
14	TRBJ2-1	TRBV20-1	.	SASSMARSSYNEQF
13	TRBJ1-5	TRBV20-1	.	SARVLGALFQPQH
13	TRBJ2-5	TRBV6-6	.	ASSYSFQGTETQY
14	TRBJ2-7	TRBV6-5	TRBD2	ASSYSTTSGVYEQY
12	TRBJ1-1	TRBV13	.	ASSLRGWNTEAF
16	TRBJ2-1	TRBV4-2	.	ASSQGLTKGRSYNEQF
14	TRBJ2-7	TRBV28	TRBD1	ASSSTRDRGTYEQY
10	TRBJ1-1	TRBV6-1	.	ASSKTVPEAF
14	TRBJ2-4	TRBV12-5	TRBD1	ASGSGTGSAKNIQY
15	TRBJ2-2	TRBV6-5	.	ASSYSMPLVNTGELF
17	TRBJ2-3	TRBV27	TRBD2	ASSLLAGGLFQGTDTQY
14	TRBJ2-5	TRBV20-1	TRBD2	SALEEAGAYRETQY
12	TRBJ1-1	TRBV6-2/TRBV6-3	.	ASNPGVLSTEAF
13	TRBJ2-6	TRBV29-1	.	SVEPRGSGANVLT
12	TRBJ2-3	TRBV27	.	ASSSDLGPDTQY
11	TRBJ1-5	TRBV12-3/TRBV12-4	.	ASSLALGQPQH
13	TRBJ1-1	TRBV5-5	.	ASSLAPWRGAEAF
14	TRBJ1-2	TRBV10-3	TRBD1	AISESRTGANYGYT
10	TRBJ1-5	TRBV19	.	ASSPFNQPQH
13	TRBJ2-7	TRBV7-2	TRBD2	ASSFWGSGGYEQY
13	TRBJ2-1	TRBV9	TRBD2	ASSVTSGAYNEQF
12	TRBJ1-4	TRBV28	.	ASSLHETNEKLF
13	TRBJ2-1	TRBV29-1	TRBD1	SVEEGGDRYNEQF
11	TRBJ2-7	TRBV11-1	.	ASSLMQSYEQY
13	TRBJ2-2	TRBV2	.	ASSELQAGTGELF
14	TRBJ2-7	TRBV7-9	TRBD2	ASSLEVASGSYEQY
10	TRBJ2-2	TRBV24-1	.	ATSDPTGELF
12	TRBJ2-7	TRBV6-5	TRBD2	ASRPAGVYYEQY
12	TRBJ2-7	TRBV19	.	ASSISGVSYEQY
14	TRBJ2-3	TRBV6-6	TRBD2	ASTPLGGGTADTQY
12	TRBJ1-2	TRBV28	.	ASSPARGAGGYT
12	TRBJ1-1	TRBV4-1	TRBD1	ASSIDRGTTEAF
14	TRBJ2-3	TRBV20-1	.	SARDRVGVGTDTQY
12	TRBJ2-1	TRBV29-1	TRBD2	SVEPSGEYNEQF
15	TRBJ2-1	TRBV5-5	.	ASSLVRPAEIYNEQF
13	TRBJ1-2	TRBV7-2	.	ASSLAAAADYGYT
13	TRBJ1-2	TRBV4-3	.	ASSLARALDYGYT
12	TRBJ1-4	TRBV4-2	.	ASSPPGRSEKLF